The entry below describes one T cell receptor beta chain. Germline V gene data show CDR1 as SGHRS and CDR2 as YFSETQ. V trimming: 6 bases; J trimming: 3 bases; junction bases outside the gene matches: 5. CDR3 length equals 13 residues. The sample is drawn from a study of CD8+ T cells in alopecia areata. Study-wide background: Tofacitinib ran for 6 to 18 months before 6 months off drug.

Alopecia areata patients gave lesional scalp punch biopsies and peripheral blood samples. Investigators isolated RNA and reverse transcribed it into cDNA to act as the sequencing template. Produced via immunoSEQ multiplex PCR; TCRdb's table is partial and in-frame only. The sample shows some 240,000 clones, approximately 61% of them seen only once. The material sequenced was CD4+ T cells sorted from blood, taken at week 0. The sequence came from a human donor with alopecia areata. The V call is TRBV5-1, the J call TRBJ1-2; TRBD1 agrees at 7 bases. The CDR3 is CASKQGWDYGYTF. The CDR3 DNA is TGCGCCAGCAAACAGGGGTGGGACTATGGCTACACCTTC. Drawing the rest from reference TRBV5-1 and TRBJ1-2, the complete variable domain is KAGVTQTPRYLIKTRGQQVTLSCSPISGHRSVSWYQQTPGQGLQFLFEYFSETQRNKGNFPGRFSGRQFSNSRSEMNVSTLELGDSALYLCASKQGWDYGYTFGSGTRLTVV.